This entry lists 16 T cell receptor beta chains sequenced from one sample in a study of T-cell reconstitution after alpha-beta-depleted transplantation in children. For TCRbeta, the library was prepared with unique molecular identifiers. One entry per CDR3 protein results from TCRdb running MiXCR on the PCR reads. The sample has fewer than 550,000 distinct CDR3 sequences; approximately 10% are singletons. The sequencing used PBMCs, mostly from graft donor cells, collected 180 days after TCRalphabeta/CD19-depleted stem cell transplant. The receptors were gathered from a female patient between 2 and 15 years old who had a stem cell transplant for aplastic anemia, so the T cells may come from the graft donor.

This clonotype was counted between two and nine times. Here the CDR3 DNA reads TGTGCCAGCAGCGCCAGAAATGCGAACACCGGGGAGCTGTTTTTT. Translating it yields CASSARNANTGELFF. The J gene is TRBJ2-2, the V gene TRBV9; D is unresolved. V lost 3 bases and J 0 bases, leaving 9 bases between the germline ends. The germline CDR1 and CDR2 sequences are SGDLS and YYNGEE. The CDR3 has 15 amino acids.

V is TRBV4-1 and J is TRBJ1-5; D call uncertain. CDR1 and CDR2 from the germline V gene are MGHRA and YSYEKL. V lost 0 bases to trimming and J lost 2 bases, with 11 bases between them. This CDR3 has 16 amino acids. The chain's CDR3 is CASSQDFGFGNQPQHF. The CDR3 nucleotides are TGCGCCAGCAGCCAAGATTTCGGATTCGGCAATCAGCCCCAGCATTTT.

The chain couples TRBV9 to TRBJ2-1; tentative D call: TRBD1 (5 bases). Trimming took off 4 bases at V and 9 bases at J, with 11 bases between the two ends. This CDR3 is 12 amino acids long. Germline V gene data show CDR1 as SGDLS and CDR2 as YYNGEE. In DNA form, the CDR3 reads TGTGCCAGCAGCACCAGGGAAGTTGAGCAGTTCTTC. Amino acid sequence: CASSTREVEQFF.

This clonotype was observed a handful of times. The CDR3 reads CSVDGKGSYEQYF. CDR3 sequence (DNA): TGCAGCGTTGATGGTAAGGGCTCCTACGAGCAGTACTTC. The chain employs TRBV29-1 and TRBJ2-7; D is unresolved. The CDR3 is made up of 13 amino acids. CDR1 is SQVTM and CDR2 is ANQGSEA in the germline V gene. With 3 bases removed from V and 0 bases from J, the gap between germline ends came to 9 bases.

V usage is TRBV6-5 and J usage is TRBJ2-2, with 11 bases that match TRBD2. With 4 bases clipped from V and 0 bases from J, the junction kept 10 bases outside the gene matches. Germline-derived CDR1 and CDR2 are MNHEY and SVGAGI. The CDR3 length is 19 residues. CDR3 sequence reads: CASSSILSTSGTNTGELFF. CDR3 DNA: TGTGCCAGCAGTTCCATATTATCGACTAGCGGGACGAACACCGGGGAGCTGTTTTTT.

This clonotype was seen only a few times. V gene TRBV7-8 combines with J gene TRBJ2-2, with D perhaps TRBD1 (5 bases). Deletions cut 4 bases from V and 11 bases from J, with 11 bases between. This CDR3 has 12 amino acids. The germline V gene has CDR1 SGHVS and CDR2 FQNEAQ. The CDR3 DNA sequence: TGTGCCAGCAGCTCTCAGGACATAGAGCTGTTTTTT. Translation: CASSSQDIELFF.

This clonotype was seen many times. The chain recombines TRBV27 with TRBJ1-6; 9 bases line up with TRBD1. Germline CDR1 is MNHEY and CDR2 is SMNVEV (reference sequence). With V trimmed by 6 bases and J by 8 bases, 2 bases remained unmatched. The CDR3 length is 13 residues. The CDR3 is CASRTGGHSPLHF. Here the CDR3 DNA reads TGTGCCAGCAGAACAGGGGGCCATTCACCCCTCCACTTT.

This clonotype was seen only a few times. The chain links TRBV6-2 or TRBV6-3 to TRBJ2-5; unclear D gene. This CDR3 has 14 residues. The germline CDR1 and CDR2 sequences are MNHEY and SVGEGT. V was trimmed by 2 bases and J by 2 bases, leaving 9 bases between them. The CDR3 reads CASSYRRGQETQYF. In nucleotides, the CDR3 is TGTGCCAGCAGTTACAGACGTGGGCAAGAGACCCAGTACTTC.

In DNA, the CDR3 is TGCAGTGCTAGTCCCCCGGCGAGAGCCATATATTTT. Translating it yields CSASPPARAIYF. This chain uses TRBV20-1 with TRBJ1-3; no firm D call. The germline V gene encodes CDR1 DFQATT and CDR2 SNEGSKA (reference sequence). This CDR3 has 12 residues. The V end was cut by 3 bases, the J end by 11 bases, with 14 bases between.

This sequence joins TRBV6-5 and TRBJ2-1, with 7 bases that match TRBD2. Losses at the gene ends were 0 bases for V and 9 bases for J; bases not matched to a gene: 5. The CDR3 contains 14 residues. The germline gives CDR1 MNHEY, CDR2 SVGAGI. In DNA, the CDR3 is TGTGCCAGCAGTTACTCCCGGGGGGACGGTGAGCAGTTCTTC. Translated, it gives CASSYSRGDGEQFF.

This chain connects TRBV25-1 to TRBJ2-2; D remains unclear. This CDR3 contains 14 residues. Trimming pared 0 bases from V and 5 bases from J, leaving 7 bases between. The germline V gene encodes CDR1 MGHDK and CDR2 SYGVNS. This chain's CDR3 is CASSEYRETGELFF. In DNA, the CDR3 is TGTGCCAGCAGTGAATATAGGGAAACCGGGGAGCTGTTTTTT.

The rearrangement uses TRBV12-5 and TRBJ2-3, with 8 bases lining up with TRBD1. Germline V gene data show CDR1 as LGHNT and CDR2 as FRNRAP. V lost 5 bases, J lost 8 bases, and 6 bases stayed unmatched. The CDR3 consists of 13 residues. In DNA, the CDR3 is TGTGCTAGTGGTCCCGACAGGGGCATTACGCAGTATTTT. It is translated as CASGPDRGITQYF.

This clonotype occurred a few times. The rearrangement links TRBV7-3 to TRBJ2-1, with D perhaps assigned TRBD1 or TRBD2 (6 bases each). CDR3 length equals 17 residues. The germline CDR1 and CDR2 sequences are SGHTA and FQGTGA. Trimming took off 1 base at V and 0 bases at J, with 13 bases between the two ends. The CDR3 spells CASSLRGAPSSYNEQFF. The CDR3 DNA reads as TGTGCCAGCAGCTTAAGGGGGGCCCCTAGCTCCTACAATGAGCAGTTCTTC.

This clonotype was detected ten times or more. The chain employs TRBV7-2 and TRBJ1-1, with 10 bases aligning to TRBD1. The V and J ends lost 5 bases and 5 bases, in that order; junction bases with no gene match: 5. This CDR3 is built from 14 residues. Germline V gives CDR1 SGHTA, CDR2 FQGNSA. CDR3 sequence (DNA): TGTGCCAGCAGCGCGACAGGGGGCGGGACTGAAGCTTTCTTT. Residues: CASSATGGGTEAFF.

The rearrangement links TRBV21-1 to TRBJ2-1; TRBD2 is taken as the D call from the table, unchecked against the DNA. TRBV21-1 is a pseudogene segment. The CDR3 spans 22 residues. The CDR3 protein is CASSKKEAGLLPSGRAFGEQFF. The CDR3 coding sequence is TGTGCCAGCAGCAAAAAAGAGGCAGGACTGCTCCCTAGCGGGAGGGCGTTTGGTGAGCAGTTCTTC.

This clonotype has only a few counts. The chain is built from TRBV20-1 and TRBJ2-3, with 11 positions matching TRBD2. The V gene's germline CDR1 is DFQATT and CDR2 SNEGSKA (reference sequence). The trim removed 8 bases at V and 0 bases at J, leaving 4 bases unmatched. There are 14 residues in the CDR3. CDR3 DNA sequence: TGCAGTCCACGACTAGCGGGGAGCACAGATACGCAGTATTTT. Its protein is CSPRLAGSTDTQYF.